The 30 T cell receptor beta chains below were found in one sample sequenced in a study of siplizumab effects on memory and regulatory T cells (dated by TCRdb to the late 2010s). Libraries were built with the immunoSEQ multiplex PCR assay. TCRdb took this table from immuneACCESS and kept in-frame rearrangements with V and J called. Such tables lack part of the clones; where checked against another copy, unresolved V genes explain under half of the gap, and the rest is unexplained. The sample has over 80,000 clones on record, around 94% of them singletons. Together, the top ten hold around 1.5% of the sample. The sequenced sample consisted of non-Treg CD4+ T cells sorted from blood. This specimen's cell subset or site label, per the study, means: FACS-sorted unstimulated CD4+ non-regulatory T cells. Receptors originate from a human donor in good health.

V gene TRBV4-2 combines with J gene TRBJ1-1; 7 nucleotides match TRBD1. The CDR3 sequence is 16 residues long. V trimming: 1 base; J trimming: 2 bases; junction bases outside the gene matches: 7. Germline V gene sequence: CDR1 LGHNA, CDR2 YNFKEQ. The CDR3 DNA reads TGTGCCAGCAGCCAAGGCCCGTACAGGGGAAACACTGAAGCTTTCTTT. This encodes CASSQGPYRGNTEAFF.

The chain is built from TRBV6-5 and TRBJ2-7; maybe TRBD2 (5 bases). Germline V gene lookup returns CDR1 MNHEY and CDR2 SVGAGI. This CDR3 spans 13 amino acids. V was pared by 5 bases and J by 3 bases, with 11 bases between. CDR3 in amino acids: CASSRTGYYEQYF. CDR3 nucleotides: TGTGCCAGCAGTCGGACGGGATACTACGAGCAGTACTTC.

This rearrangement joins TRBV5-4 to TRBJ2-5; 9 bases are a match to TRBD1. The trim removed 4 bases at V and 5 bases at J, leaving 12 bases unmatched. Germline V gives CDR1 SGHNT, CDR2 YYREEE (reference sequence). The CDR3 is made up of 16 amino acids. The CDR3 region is CASSGPGQGILETQYF. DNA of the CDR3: TGTGCCAGCAGCGGCCCGGGACAGGGTATATTGGAGACCCAGTACTTC.

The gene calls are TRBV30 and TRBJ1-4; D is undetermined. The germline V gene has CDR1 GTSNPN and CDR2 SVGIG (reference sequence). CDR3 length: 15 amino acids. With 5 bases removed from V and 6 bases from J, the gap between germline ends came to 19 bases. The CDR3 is CAWYDISGSDEKLFF. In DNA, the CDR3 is TGTGCCTGGTACGATATCTCGGGGTCGGATGAAAAACTGTTTTTT.

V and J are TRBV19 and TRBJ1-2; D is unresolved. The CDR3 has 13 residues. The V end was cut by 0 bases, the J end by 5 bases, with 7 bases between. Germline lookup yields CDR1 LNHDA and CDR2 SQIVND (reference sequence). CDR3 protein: CASSIEGVYGYTF. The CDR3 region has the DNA TGTGCCAGTAGTATAGAGGGAGTTTATGGCTACACCTTC.

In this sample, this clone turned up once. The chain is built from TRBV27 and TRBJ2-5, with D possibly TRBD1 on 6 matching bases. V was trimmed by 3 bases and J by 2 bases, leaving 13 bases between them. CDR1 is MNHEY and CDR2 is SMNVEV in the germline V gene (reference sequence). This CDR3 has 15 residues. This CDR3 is CASSFQGDKQETQYF. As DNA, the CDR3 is TGTGCCAGCAGTTTTCAAGGGGACAAACAAGAGACCCAGTACTTC.

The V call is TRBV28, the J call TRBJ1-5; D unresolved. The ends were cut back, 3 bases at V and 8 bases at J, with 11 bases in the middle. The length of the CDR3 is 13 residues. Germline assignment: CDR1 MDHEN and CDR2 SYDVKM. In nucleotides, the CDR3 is TGTGCCAGCAGTTTCCTCCCCCCCGAGCCCCAGCATTTT. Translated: CASSFLPPEPQHF.

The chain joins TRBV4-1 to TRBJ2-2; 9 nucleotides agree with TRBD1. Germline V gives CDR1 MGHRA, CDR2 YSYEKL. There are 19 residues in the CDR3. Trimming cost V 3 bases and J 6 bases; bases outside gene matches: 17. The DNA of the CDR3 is TGCGCCAGCAGCCATTCCTCCGTTGGGACAGGGCGATTTGCCGGGGAGCTGTTTTTT. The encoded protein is CASSHSSVGTGRFAGELFF.

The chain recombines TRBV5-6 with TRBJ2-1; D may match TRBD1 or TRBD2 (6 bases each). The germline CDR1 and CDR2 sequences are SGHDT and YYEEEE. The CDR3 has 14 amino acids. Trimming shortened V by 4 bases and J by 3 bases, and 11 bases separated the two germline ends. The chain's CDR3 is CASSPGAHYNEQFF. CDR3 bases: TGTGCCAGCAGCCCGGGGGCTCACTACAATGAGCAGTTCTTC.

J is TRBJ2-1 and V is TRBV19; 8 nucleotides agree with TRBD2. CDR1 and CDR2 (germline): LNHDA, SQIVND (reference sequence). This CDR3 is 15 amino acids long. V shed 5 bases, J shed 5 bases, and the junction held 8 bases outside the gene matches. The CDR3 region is CASSPGGGRHNEQFF. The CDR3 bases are TGTGCCAGTAGTCCTGGGGGCGGGAGGCACAATGAGCAGTTCTTC.

The CDR3: CASSENLADFEKLFF. The CDR3 DNA follows: TGTGCCAGCAGTGAAAACTTGGCCGATTTTGAAAAACTGTTTTTT. The rearrangement links TRBV6-1 to TRBJ1-4; D not resolved. The CDR3 loop spans 15 amino acids. Looked up from germline, CDR1 is MNHNS and CDR2 is SASEGT. Trimming removed 2 bases from V and 7 bases from J, with 14 bases in between.

CDR3 region: CASSSGTSGGDEQYF. The CDR3 nucleotides read TGTGCCAGCAGCTCCGGGACTAGCGGGGGCGACGAGCAGTACTTC. V usage is TRBV7-9 and J usage is TRBJ2-7; 14 positions match TRBD2. The trim removed 4 bases at V and 5 bases at J, leaving 4 bases unmatched. Germline CDR1 and CDR2: SEHNR and FQNEAQ (reference sequence). This CDR3 comprises 15 residues.

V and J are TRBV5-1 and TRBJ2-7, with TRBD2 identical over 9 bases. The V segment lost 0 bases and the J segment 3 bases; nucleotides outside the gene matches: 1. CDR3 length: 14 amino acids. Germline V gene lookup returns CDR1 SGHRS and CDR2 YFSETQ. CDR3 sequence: CASSLASGVYEQYF. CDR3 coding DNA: TGCGCCAGCAGCTTGGCTAGCGGGGTCTACGAGCAGTACTTC.

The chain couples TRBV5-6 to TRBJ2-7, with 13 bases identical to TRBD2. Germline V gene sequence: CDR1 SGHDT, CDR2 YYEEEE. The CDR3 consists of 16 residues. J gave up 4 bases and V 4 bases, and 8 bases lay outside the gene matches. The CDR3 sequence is CASSARRTSGSYEQYF. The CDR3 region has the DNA TGTGCCAGCAGCGCGCGTCGGACTAGCGGGAGTTACGAGCAGTACTTC.

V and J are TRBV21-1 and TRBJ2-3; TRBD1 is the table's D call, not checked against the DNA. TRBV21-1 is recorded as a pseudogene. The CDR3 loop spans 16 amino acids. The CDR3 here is CASSLRQGSGTDTQYF. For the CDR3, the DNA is TGTGCCAGCAGCCTACGACAGGGGAGTGGCACAGATACGCAGTATTTT.

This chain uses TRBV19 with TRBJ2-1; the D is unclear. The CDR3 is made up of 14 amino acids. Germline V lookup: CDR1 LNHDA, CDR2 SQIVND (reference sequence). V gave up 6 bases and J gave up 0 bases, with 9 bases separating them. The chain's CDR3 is CASRLGSSYNEQFF. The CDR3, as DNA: TGTGCCAGTAGATTGGGTAGCTCCTACAATGAGCAGTTCTTC.

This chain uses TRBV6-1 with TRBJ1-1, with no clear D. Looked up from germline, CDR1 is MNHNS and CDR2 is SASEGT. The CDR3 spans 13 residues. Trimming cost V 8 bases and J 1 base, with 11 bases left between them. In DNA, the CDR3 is TGTGCCAGCGAGAGAAGGTGGAACACTGAAGCTTTCTTT. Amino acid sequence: CASERRWNTEAFF.

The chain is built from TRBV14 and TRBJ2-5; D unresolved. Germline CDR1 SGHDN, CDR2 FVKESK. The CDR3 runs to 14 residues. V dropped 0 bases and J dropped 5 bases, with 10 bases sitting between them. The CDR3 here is CASSQEIGSETQYF. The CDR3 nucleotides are TGTGCCAGCAGCCAAGAAATCGGATCTGAGACCCAGTACTTC.

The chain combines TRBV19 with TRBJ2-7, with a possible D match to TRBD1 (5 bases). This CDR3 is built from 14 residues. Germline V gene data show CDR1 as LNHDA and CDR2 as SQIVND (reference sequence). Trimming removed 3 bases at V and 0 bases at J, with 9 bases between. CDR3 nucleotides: TGTGCCAGTAGTATGGGGCGGATCTCCTACGAGCAGTACTTC. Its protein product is CASSMGRISYEQYF.

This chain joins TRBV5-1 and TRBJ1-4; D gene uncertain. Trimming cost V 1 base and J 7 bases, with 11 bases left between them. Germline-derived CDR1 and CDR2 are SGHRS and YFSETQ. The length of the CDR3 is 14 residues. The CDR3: CASSLRSRAEKLFF. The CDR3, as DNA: TGCGCCAGCAGCTTGAGGTCGCGGGCTGAAAAACTGTTTTTT.

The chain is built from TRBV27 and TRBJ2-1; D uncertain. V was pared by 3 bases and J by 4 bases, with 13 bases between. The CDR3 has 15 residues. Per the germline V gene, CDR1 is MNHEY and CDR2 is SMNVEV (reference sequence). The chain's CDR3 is CASSFLPNSYNEQFF. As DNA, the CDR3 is TGTGCCAGCAGTTTCTTACCAAACTCATACAATGAGCAGTTCTTC.

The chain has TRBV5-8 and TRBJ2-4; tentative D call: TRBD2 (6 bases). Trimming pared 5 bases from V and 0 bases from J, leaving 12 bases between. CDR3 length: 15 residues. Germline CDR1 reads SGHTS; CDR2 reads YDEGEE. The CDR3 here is CASRAGLIAKNIQYF. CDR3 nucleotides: TGTGCCAGCAGGGCCGGACTAATAGCCAAAAACATTCAGTACTTC.

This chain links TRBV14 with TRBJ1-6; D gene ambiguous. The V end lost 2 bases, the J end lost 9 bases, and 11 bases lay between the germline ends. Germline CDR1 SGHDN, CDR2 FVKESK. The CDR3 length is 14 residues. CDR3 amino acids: CASSQISRTSPLHF. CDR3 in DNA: TGTGCCAGCAGCCAAATTTCGCGGACTTCACCCCTCCACTTT.

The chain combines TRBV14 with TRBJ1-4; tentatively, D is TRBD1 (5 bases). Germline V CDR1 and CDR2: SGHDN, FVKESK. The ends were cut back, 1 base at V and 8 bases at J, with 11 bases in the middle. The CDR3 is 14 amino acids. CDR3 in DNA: TGTGCCAGCAGCCAAGTCAGGGACCAAGAAAAACTGTTTTTT. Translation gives CASSQVRDQEKLFF.

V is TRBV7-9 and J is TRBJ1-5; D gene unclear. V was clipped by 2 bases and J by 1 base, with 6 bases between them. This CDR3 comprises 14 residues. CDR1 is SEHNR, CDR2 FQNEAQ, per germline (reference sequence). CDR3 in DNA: TGTGCCAGCAGCTTATTAGGGAGCAATCAGCCCCAGCATTTT. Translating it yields CASSLLGSNQPQHF.

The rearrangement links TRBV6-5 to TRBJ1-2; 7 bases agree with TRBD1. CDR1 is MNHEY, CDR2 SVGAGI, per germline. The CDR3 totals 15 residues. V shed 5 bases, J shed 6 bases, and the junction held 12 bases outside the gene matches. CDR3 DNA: TGTGCCAGCAGTGCTAGGGGGCTGTCGGTGGATGGCTACACCTTC. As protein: CASSARGLSVDGYTF.

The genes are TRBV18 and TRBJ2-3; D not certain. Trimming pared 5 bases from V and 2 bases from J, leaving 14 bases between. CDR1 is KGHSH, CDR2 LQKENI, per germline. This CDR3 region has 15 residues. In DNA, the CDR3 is TGTGCCAGCTCATCTAATATAGGTACCACAGATACGCAGTATTTT. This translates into CASSSNIGTTDTQYF. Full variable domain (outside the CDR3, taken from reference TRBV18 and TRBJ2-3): NAGVMQNPRHLVRRRGQEARLRCSPMKGHSHVYWYRQLPEEGLKFMVYLQKENIIDESGMPKERFSAEFPKEGPSILRIQQVVRGDSAAYFCASSSNIGTTDTQYFGPGTRLTVL.

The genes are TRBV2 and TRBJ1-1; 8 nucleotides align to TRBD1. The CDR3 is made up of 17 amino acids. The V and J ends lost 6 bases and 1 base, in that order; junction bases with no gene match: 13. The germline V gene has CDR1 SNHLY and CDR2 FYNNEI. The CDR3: CASRPWLGDRRNTEAFF. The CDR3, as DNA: TGTGCCAGCAGGCCCTGGTTGGGGGACAGGAGGAACACTGAAGCTTTCTTT.

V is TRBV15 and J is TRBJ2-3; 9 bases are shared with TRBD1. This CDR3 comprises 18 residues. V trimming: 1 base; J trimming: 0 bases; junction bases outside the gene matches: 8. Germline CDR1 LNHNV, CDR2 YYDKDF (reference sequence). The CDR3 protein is CATSRGSPGQGSTDTQYF. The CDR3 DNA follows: TGTGCCACCAGCAGAGGTTCCCCGGGACAGGGCAGCACAGATACGCAGTATTTT.

CDR3 bases: TGTGCCATCAGTGCGAACAGGGGGGGAACCAGCACAGATACGCAGTATTTT. Residues: CAISANRGGTSTDTQYF. This rearrangement joins TRBV10-3 to TRBJ2-3; D is perhaps TRBD1 (8 bases). Germline V gives CDR1 ENHRY, CDR2 SYGVKD. V was pared by 4 bases and J by 0 bases, with 17 bases between. The CDR3 length is 17 residues.